Each of the 9 T cell receptor beta chains below was sequenced from the same sample in a study of vaccination effects on CD4 cells after COVID-19. Some clones are missing from TCRdb's copy, which holds only in-frame ones; the method was immunoSEQ multiplex PCR. The repertoire holds roughly 73,000 clones, with around 72% as singletons. These receptors have no known antigen. In the ViraFEST assay, antigen-specific CD4+ clonotypes were identified by expansion after peptide-pool stimulation. Once cultured for roughly nine days, the cells underwent separation to obtain CD4+ T cells. SARS-CoV-2 infected the person between March and December 2020, as confirmed by PCR. The material sequenced was CD4+ T cells from PBMCs cultured with HIV peptides, taken before COVID-19 vaccination. Subset denoted: HIV-1 Nef peptide pool negative control/reference culture. These TCRs come from a human donor who had a prior SARS-CoV-2 infection.

The chain combines TRBV19 with TRBJ2-1; 11 bases line up with TRBD2. Per the germline V gene, CDR1 is LNHDA and CDR2 is SQIVND (reference sequence). CDR3 length: 19 residues. The V and J ends lost 4 bases and 5 bases, in that order; junction bases with no gene match: 16. CDR3 bases: TGTGCCAGTAGTACCGAGGGGCCTAGGCTAGCGGGAGGTAACAATGAGCAGTTCTTC. Encoded protein: CASSTEGPRLAGGNNEQFF.

The chain carries TRBV5-4 and TRBJ1-6; D might be TRBD1 (6 bases). From germline, CDR1 is SGHNT and CDR2 YYREEE (reference sequence). Trimming took off 2 bases at V and 4 bases at J, with 7 bases between the two ends. The CDR3 totals 14 residues. The CDR3, as DNA: TGTGCCAGCAGCTTAGGACAGTATAATTCACCCCTCCACTTT. Its translation is CASSLGQYNSPLHF. Complete variable domain (other parts from reference TRBV5-4 and TRBJ1-6): ETGVTQSPTHLIKTRGQQVTLRCSSQSGHNTVSWYQQALGQGPQFIFQYYREEENGRGNFPPRFSGLQFPNYSSELNVNALELDDSALYLCASSLGQYNSPLHFGNGTRLTVT.

The chain is built from TRBV2 and TRBJ1-6; 7 positions match TRBD1. From germline, CDR1 is SNHLY and CDR2 FYNNEI. Trimming cost V 1 base and J 11 bases; bases outside gene matches: 2. The CDR3 is made up of 13 amino acids. CDR3: CASSEDRGTPLHF. DNA of the CDR3: TGTGCCAGCAGTGAAGACAGGGGTACACCCCTCCACTTT.

Written as DNA, the CDR3 is TGTGCCAGCAGCCTCCTAGCGGGAATGGGGAATGAGCAGTTCTTC. Its translation is CASSLLAGMGNEQFF. This chain connects TRBV2 to TRBJ2-1; TRBD2 matches at 9 bases. The CDR3 has 15 residues. CDR1 is SNHLY and CDR2 is FYNNEI in the germline V gene. After removal of 6 bases from V and 7 bases from J, the junction contained 10 bases not matched to a gene. Combining the CDR3 with reference TRBV2 and TRBJ2-1 gives the whole variable domain EPEVTQTPSHQVTQMGQEVILRCVPISNHLYFYWYRQILGQKVEFLVSFYNNEISEKSEIFDDQFSVERPDGSNFTLKIRSTKLEDSAMYFCASSLLAGMGNEQFFGPGTRLTVL.

This clone was recorded once. The chain joins TRBV5-1 to TRBJ1-1; D is possibly TRBD1 (6 bases). The length of the CDR3 is 15 residues. Germline V gene data show CDR1 as SGHRS and CDR2 as YFSETQ. V dropped 4 bases and J dropped 4 bases, with 17 bases sitting between them. The CDR3 spells CASSDGQGGFTEAFF. CDR3 in DNA: TGCGCCAGCAGCGACGGTCAAGGGGGGTTCACTGAAGCTTTCTTT.

The CDR3 protein is CASSPDSYYGYTF. The CDR3 coding sequence is TGTGCCAGCTCGCCCGACAGCTACTATGGCTACACCTTC. The V call is TRBV18, the J call TRBJ1-2, with D tentatively TRBD1 (5 bases). CDR3 length: 13 amino acids. Germline CDR1 and CDR2: KGHSH and LQKENI. V was clipped by 6 bases and J by 3 bases, with 11 bases between them.

The table lists this clone with a few counts. The CDR3 protein is CATSEGGQANYGYTF. CDR3 coding DNA: TGTGCCACCAGTGAGGGCGGACAGGCAAACTATGGCTACACCTTC. The chain joins TRBV24-1 to TRBJ1-2, with 7 bases fitting TRBD1. The ends lost 4 bases at V and 2 bases at J; junction bases unmatched: 6. Germline V gene lookup returns CDR1 KGHDR and CDR2 SFDVKD. The length of the CDR3 is 15 residues.

CDR3: CASSTGLAWNTGELFF. The CDR3 DNA sequence: TGTGCCAGCAGCACTGGACTAGCGTGGAACACCGGGGAGCTGTTTTTT. The rearrangement links TRBV9 to TRBJ2-2, with 9 bases identical to TRBD2. J lost 1 base, V lost 4 bases, and 5 bases had no gene match. The germline CDR1 and CDR2 sequences are SGDLS and YYNGEE. This CDR3 comprises 16 residues.

The V and J genes are TRBV19 and TRBJ2-3; 11 bases align to TRBD2. Trimming removed 5 bases from V and 3 bases from J; junction bases left unmatched: 1. CDR3 length equals 14 residues. Germline CDR1 LNHDA, CDR2 SQIVND (reference sequence). The CDR3 region is CASSGTSGTDTQYF. In DNA form, the CDR3 reads TGTGCCAGTAGTGGGACTAGCGGAACAGATACGCAGTATTTT.